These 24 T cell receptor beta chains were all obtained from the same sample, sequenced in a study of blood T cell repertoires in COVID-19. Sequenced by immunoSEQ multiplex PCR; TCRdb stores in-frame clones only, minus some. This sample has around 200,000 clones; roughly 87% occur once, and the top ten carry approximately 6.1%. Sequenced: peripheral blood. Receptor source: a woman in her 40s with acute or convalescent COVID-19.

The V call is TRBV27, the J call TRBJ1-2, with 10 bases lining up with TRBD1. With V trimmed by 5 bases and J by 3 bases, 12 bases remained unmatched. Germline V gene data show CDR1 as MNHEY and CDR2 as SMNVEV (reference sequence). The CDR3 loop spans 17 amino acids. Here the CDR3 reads CASSLNTGTGVYYGYTF. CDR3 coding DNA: TGTGCCAGCAGTCTGAACACCGGGACAGGGGTTTACTATGGCTACACCTTC.

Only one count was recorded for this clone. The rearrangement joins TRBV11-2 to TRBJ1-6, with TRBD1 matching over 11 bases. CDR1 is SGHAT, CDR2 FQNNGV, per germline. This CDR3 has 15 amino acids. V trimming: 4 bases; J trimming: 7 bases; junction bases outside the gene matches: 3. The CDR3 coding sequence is TGTGCCAGCAGCTCCCGGGACAGGGGGAATTCACCCCTCCACTTT. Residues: CASSSRDRGNSPLHF. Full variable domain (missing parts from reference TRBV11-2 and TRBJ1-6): EAGVAQSPRYKIIEKRQSVAFWCNPISGHATLYWYQQILGQGPKLLIQFQNNGVVDDSQLPKDRFSAERLKGVDSTLKIQPAKLEDSAVYLCASSSRDRGNSPLHFGNGTRLTVT.

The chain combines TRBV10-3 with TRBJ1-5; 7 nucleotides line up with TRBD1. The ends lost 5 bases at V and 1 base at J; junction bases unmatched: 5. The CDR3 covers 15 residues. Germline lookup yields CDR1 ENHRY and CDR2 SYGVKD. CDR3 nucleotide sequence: TGTGCCATCAGTACCGGGACAGTGAGCAATCAGCCCCAGCATTTT. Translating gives CAISTGTVSNQPQHF.

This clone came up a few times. In nucleotides, the CDR3 is TGTGCCAGCAGCATTTACACAGGGGTGCGAAATACTGAAGCTTTCTTT. Protein product: CASSIYTGVRNTEAFF. The chain recombines TRBV5-5 with TRBJ1-1, with 7 nucleotides matching TRBD1. The CDR3 loop spans 16 amino acids. Per germline, CDR1 SGHKS and CDR2 YYEKEE (reference sequence). With V trimmed by 4 bases and J by 5 bases, 14 bases remained unmatched.

The CDR3 protein is CASSRHPYNSPLHF. The CDR3 DNA reads TGTGCCAGCAGCCGACACCCCTATAATTCACCCCTCCACTTT. J is TRBJ1-6 and V is TRBV13; D is uncertain. Trimming removed 5 bases from V and 2 bases from J, with 7 bases in between. This CDR3 region has 14 residues. The germline CDR1 and CDR2 sequences are PRHDT and FYEKMQ (reference sequence).

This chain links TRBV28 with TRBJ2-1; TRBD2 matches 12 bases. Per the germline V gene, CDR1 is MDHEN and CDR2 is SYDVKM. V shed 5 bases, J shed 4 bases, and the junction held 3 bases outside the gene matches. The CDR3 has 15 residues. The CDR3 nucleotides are TGTGCCAGCAGTACGACTAGCGGGGGATACAATGAGCAGTTCTTC. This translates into CASSTTSGGYNEQFF. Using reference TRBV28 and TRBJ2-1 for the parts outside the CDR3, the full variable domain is DVKVTQSSRYLVKRTGEKVFLECVQDMDHENMFWYRQDPGLGLRLIYFSYDVKMKEKGDIPEGYSVSREKKERFSLILESASTNQTSMYLCASSTTSGGYNEQFFGPGTRLTVL.

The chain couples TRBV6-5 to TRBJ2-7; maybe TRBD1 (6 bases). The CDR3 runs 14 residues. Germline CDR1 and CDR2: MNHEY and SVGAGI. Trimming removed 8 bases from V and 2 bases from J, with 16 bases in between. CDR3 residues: CASDRTDSTYEQYF. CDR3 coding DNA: TGTGCCAGCGACAGGACCGACAGTACCTACGAGCAGTACTTC.

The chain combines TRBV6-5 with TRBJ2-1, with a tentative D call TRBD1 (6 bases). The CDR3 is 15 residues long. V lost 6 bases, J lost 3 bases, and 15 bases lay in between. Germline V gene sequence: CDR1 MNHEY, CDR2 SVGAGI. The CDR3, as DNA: TGTGCCAGCAGCTCCGGACAGTCCATCTACAATGAGCAGTTCTTC. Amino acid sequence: CASSSGQSIYNEQFF.

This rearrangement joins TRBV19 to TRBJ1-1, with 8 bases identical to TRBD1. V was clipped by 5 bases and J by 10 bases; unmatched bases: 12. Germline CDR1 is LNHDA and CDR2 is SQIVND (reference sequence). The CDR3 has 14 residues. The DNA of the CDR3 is TGTGCCAGTAGTCGAGGACAGGGTGGGGTAGGAGCTTTCTTT. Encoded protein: CASSRGQGGVGAFF.

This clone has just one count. The CDR3 DNA reads TGTGCCAGCAGTGAGGGCAGAAGCTCCTACGAGCAGTACTTC. Translating it yields CASSEGRSSYEQYF. The rearrangement joins TRBV2 to TRBJ2-7; no reliable D call. The CDR3 covers 14 residues. Germline loops: CDR1 SNHLY, CDR2 FYNNEI. V gave up 3 bases and J gave up 0 bases, with 9 bases separating them.

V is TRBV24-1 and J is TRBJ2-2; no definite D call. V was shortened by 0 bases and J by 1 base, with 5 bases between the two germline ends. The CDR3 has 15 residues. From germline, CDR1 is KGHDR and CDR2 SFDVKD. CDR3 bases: TGTGCCACCAGTGATTTGGGCCGGAACACCGGGGAGCTGTTTTTT. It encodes CATSDLGRNTGELFF.

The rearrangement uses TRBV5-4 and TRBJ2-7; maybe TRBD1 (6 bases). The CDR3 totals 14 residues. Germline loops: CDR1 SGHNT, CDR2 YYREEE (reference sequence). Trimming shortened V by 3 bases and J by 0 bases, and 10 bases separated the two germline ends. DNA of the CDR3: TGTGCCAGCAGCTGGGACAAATTCTCCTACGAGCAGTACTTC. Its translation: CASSWDKFSYEQYF.

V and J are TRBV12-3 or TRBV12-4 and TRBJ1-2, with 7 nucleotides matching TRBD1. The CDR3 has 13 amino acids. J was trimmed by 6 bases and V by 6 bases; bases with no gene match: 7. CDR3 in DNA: TGTGCCAGCAGGGGAGACAGGGAGCATGGCTACACCTTC. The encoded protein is CASRGDREHGYTF.

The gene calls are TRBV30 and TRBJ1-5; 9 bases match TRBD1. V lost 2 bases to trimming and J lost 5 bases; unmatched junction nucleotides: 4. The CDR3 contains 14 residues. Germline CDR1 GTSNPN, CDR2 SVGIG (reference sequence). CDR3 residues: CAWSLGQGYQPQHF. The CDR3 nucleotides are TGTGCCTGGAGTCTAGGACAGGGGTATCAGCCCCAGCATTTT.

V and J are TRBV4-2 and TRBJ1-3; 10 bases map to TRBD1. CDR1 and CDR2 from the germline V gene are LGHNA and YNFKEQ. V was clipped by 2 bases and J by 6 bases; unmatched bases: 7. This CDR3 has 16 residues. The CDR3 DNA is TGTGCCAGCAGCCAACCGACAGGGGGCCTGCCAAACACCATATATTTT. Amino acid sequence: CASSQPTGGLPNTIYF.

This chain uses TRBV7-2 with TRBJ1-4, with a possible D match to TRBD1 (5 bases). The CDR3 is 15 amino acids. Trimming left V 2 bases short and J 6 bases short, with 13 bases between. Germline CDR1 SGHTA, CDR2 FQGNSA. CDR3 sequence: CASSLWGTGDEKLFF. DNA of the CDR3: TGTGCCAGCAGCTTATGGGGAACAGGCGATGAAAAACTGTTTTTT.

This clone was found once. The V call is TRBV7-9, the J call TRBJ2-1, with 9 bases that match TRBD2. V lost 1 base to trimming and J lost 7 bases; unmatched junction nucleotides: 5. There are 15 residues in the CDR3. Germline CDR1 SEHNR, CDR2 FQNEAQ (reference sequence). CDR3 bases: TGTGCCAGCAGCTTAGACGTGCGGGAGGGAAATGAGCAGTTCTTC. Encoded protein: CASSLDVREGNEQFF.

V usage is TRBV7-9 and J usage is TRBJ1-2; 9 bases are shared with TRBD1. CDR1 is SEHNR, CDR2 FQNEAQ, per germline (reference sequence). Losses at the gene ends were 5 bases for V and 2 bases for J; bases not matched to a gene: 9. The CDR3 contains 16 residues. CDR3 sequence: CASSEGGQGANYGYTF. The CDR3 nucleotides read TGTGCCAGCAGCGAGGGGGGACAGGGCGCAAACTATGGCTACACCTTC.

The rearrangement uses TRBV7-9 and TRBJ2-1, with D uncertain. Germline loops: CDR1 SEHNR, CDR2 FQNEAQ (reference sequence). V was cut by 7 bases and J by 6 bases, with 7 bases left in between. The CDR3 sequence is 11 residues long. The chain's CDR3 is CASNQINEQFF. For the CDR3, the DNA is TGTGCCAGCAACCAGATCAATGAGCAGTTCTTC.

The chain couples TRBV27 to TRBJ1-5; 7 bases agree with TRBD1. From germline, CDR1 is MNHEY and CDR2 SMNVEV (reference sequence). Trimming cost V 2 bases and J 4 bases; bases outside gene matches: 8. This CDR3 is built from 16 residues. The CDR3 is CASSLRRQGRNQPQHF. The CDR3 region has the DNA TGTGCCAGCAGTTTACGCCGACAGGGTAGGAATCAGCCCCAGCATTTT.

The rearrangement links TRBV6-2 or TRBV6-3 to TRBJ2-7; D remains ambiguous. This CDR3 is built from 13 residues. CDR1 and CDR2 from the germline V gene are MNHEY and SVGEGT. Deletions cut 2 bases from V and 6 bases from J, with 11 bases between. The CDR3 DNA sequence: TGTGCCAGCAGTTACCCCGACTCCGGCGAGCAGTACTTC. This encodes CASSYPDSGEQYF.

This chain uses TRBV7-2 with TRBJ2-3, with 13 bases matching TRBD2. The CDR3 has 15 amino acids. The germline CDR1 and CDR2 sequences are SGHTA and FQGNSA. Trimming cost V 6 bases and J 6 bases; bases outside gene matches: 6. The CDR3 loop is CASSPTSGGVDTQYF. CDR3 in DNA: TGTGCCAGCAGTCCCACTAGCGGGGGGGTCGATACGCAGTATTTT.

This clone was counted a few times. The CDR3 protein is CASSPGSYEQYF. The CDR3 nucleotides are TGTGCCAGCAGCCCAGGCTCCTACGAGCAGTACTTC. V and J are TRBV5-6 and TRBJ2-7, with no clear D. CDR1 and CDR2 (germline): SGHDT, YYEEEE. Trimming cost V 4 bases and J 0 bases, with 5 bases left between them. The CDR3 totals 12 residues. Drawing the rest from reference TRBV5-6 and TRBJ2-7, the complete variable domain is DAGVTQSPTHLIKTRGQQVTLRCSPKSGHDTVSWYQQALGQGPQFIFQYYEEEERQRGNFPDRFSGHQFPNYSSELNVNALLLGDSALYLCASSPGSYEQYFGPGTRLTVT.

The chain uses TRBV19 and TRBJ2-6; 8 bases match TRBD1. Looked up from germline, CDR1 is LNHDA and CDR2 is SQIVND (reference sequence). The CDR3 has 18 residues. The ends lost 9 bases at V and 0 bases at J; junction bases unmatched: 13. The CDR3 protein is CASEAPGQASSGANVLTF. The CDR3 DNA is TGTGCCAGCGAAGCTCCGGGACAGGCTTCCTCTGGGGCCAACGTCCTGACTTTC.